The rows below give T cell receptor beta chains drawn from one sample of a study of T cells in Graves' hyperthyroidism and ophthalmopathy. From the multiplex PCR reads, TCRdb called clonotypes with MiXCR, one entry per CDR3 protein. The table includes about 160,000 distinct CDR3 sequences, 8% to 9.5% detected once. The specimen sequenced was blood. Receptor source: a woman younger than 30 with Graves' hyperthyroidism that later progressed to Graves' ophthalmopathy. CDR3s leave out the opening cysteine and the closing phenylalanine or tryptophan. Some rows mark clone size as missing; the rest say once, few, many or name a class of expanded clone.

CDR3 | V | size
SVEDRGPRSTEAF | TRBV29-1 | many
ASSQAGGVRKDTQY | TRBV3-1 | NA
ATSGAGASPWGNEQF | TRBV24-1 | many
ASSFQDGYT | TRBV28 | many
ASSYSGASSGNTIY | TRBV6-5 | many
ASSLIQTGGMNTEAF | TRBV28 | many
ASSPTRQVTYEQY | TRBV9 | NA
ASSTYRETEAF | TRBV19 | many
ASSSATGVNEQF | TRBV7-9 | many
ASSFYSGTGNTTY | TRBV6-2/TRBV6-3 | few
ASRMVTNEKLF | TRBV6-1 | once
ASSLRNEGNTIY | TRBV5-4 | NA
ASSQKDRGGTEAF | TRBV3-1 | many
ASRTGQGRNEQY | TRBV2 | many
SVEGGQSSYEQY | TRBV29-1 | many